The subject of this entry is one TCR beta chain. The sample belongs to a study of regulatory T cells in long-lasting Graves disease. Trimming cost V 6 bases and J 6 bases, with 14 bases left between them. CDR1 is MNHEY, CDR2 SMNVEV, per germline (reference sequence). The CDR3 extends over 13 amino acids. According to the study, TCR beta libraries were built with iRepertoire HTBI primers and CDR3-region Arm-PCR. From the multiplex PCR reads, TCRdb called clonotypes with MiXCR, one entry per CDR3 protein. The sample records about 620,000 distinct CDR3 sequences, 15% to 20% being singletons. This sample's time point: newly diagnosed GD, antithyroid drugs for less than 3 months. The TCR library was made from RNA extracted from PBMCs. Graves' disease diagnosis followed American Thyroid Association guidelines. Separately, the same data were catalogued under a study of T cells in Graves' hyperthyroidism and ophthalmopathy. That source adds: The HTBI set primed first-round TCR CDR3 RT-PCR. The majority of expanded thyroid clonotypes above 0.001 also appeared in blood.

V and J are TRBV27 and TRBJ1-1; D may be TRBD1 (6 bases). Sequencing used peripheral blood mononuclear cells (PBMCs), obtained at new diagnosis, from a patient treated with antithyroid drugs. The receptor's source is a woman aged 25 to 39 with Graves disease. This CDR3 reads CASRPGQSSEAFF. The CDR3 bases are TGTGCCAGCAGACCAGGACAGTCCTCTGAAGCTTTCTTT.